One and the same sample provided the 5 T cell receptor beta chains below, sequenced in a study of blood T cells in healthy people across ages. A second PCR, run for about 7 to 12 cycles, used a sample-barcoded 5' primer plus a J-beta primer mix. A single record per CDR3 protein comes from TCRdb applying MiXCR to the 5' RACE reads. The sample shows 750,000 to 950,000 distinct CDR3 sequences, about 53% of them seen only once. Input material: blood. These receptors originate from a man aged 80 or over in good health.

The rearrangement links TRBV7-3 to TRBJ1-2, with 9 bases identical to TRBD1. Trimming took 5 bases from V and 8 from J; bases not matched to a gene: 15. The CDR3 runs to 16 residues. Germline V gene data show CDR1 as SGHTA and CDR2 as FQGTGA. CDR3 DNA sequence: TGTGCCAGCAGCCAAGGATTCCTACAGGGGGCGGAGGGCTACACCTTC. The encoded protein is CASSQGFLQGAEGYTF.

A few counts support this clonotype. The chain carries TRBV7-9 and TRBJ2-5; 8 bases are shared with TRBD2. Per the germline V gene, CDR1 is SEHNR and CDR2 is FQNEAQ (reference sequence). The CDR3 consists of 16 residues. V dropped 5 bases and J dropped 4; count of bases not matched to a gene: 12. The CDR3 sequence is CASSGSGRPLRETQYF. The CDR3 nucleotides are TGTGCCAGCAGCGGGAGCGGGAGACCACTGCGAGAGACCCAGTACTTC. The full variable domain, rest sourced from reference TRBV7-9 and TRBJ2-5, is DTGVSQNPRHKITKRGQNVTFRCDPISEHNRLYWYRQTLGQGPEFLTYFQNEAQLEKSRLLSDRFSAERPKGSFSTLEIQRTEQGDSAMYLCASSGSGRPLRETQYFGPGTRLLVL.

This clonotype was found a few times. The genes are TRBV25-1 and TRBJ1-1, with TRBD1 matching 7 bases. CDR3 length equals 13 residues. V lost 4 bases and J lost 3; bases outside the gene matches: 2. CDR1 MGHDK and CDR2 SYGVNS come from the germline V gene. Written as DNA, the CDR3 is TGTGCCAGCAGTGGACAGGGTCACACTGAAGCTTTCTTT. Its translation: CASSGQGHTEAFF.

This clonotype was seen many times. The chain links TRBV7-9 to TRBJ1-2, with D possibly matching TRBD1 (5 bases). The CDR3 loop spans 14 amino acids. CDR1 is SEHNR, CDR2 FQNEAQ, per germline (reference sequence). With 0 bases removed from V and 9 bases from J, the gap between germline ends came to 14 bases. The CDR3: CASSLAGTGGSYTF. The CDR3 coding sequence is TGTGCCAGCAGCTTAGCGGGTACAGGTGGCAGCTACACCTTC.

This clonotype was counted a few times. The CDR3 region is CASSWLGTRVYEQYF. The CDR3 region has the DNA TGTGCCAGCAGCTGGTTGGGGACTAGGGTTTACGAGCAGTACTTC. The chain links TRBV4-2 to TRBJ2-7; 8 bases align to TRBD2. The germline V gene encodes CDR1 LGHNA and CDR2 YNFKEQ. This CDR3 comprises 15 residues. The junction had 10 bases not matched to a gene; V was cut back by 5 bases and J by 4 bases.